The clone carrying this T cell receptor beta chain showed up just a few times. The antigen is not known. This record comes from a study of cytomegalovirus exposure and HLA in healthy donors. With 60 Vbeta and 13 Jbeta primers, the PCR was carried out. Using immunoSEQ multiplex PCR, the repertoire was profiled, and TCRdb retains in-frame clones only, with some absent. The sample has some 120,000 clones; 7% to 9.5% are singletons. Study results and limitations: As a later analysis showed, a missense DCLRE1C variant was linked to trimming of TCR beta V- and J-genes.

CDR1 is GTSNPN, CDR2 SVGIG, per germline (reference sequence). The CDR3 runs 15 residues. The trim removed 8 bases at V and 0 bases at J, leaving 9 bases unmatched. The sequence was collected from a woman between 35 and 50 years old in good health and CMV-seropositive. Sequencing was performed on PBMCs. The chain couples TRBV30 to TRBJ1-4; TRBD1 matches 7 bases. The chain's CDR3 is CAGGDRASTNEKLFF. CDR3 DNA: TGTGCCGGGGGTGACAGGGCGTCAACTAATGAAAAACTGTTTTTT. Supplemented by reference TRBV30 and TRBJ1-4, the full variable domain reads SQTIHQWPATLVQPVGSPLSLECTVEGTSNPNLYWYRQAAGRGLQLLFYSVGIGQISSEVPQNLSASRPQDRQFILSSKKLLLSDSGFYLCAGGDRASTNEKLFFGSGTQLSVL.